The source of this TCR beta chain is a study of blood T cells in healthy people across ages. Study-level results: Observed TCR beta diversity showed a strong correlation with the percentage of naive T cells as measured by flow cytometry. Estimated diversity that came from one million T cells was considered an underestimate.

The germline V gene has CDR1 SQVTM and CDR2 ANQGSEA. V was shortened by 5 bases and J by 4 bases, with 12 bases between the two germline ends. The CDR3 contains 13 residues. A remark on this clonotype: Its antigen is as yet unknown.

Russia was home to the donors, healthy Caucasian individuals aged roughly 6 to 100. The second PCR ran about 6 to 11 cycles with a sample-barcoded 5' primer and J-beta primers. Tagging of each cDNA molecule was performed by a template-switch adaptor with 12 random nucleotides. TCRdb passed the 5' RACE reads through MiXCR, listing each CDR3 protein once. Here the sample spans 1.5 million to 2 million distinct CDR3 sequences, 49% being singletons. The genes are TRBV29-1 and TRBJ2-1; D is tentatively TRBD1 or TRBD2 (5 bases each). The sequence was obtained from a woman in her forties in good health. Source material: blood. The CDR3 bases are TGCAGCGTTCGGGGCGGGCTTTACAATGAGCAGTTCTTC. Amino acids: CSVRGGLYNEQFF.